Following are 25 T cell receptor beta chains from one sample sequenced in a study of CD8+ T cells in alopecia areata. Extracted RNA was reverse transcribed, and the resulting cDNA served as sequencing template. The table came from immunoSEQ multiplex PCR; TCRdb's copy has only in-frame clones and leaves some out. The repertoire consists of more than 150,000 clones, with 50% to 65% occurring once and the leading ten covering approximately 19%. The sample here was CD8+ T cells sorted from blood, taken at week 0. Receptor source: a human donor with alopecia areata.

The chain combines TRBV7-6 with TRBJ1-6; 7 positions match TRBD1. The CDR3 spans 13 residues. Germline CDR1 reads SGHVS; CDR2 reads FNYEAQ. Germline trimming cut 6 bases from V and 10 bases from J; bases unmatched to any gene: 6. This CDR3 is CASRETGKSPLHF. DNA for the CDR3: TGTGCCAGCAGAGAGACAGGGAAGTCACCCCTCCACTTT.

This chain joins TRBV9 and TRBJ2-1; D unresolved. The CDR3 consists of 12 residues. The V end lost 3 bases, the J end lost 7 bases, and 8 bases lay between the germline ends. The germline gives CDR1 SGDLS, CDR2 YYNGEE. The CDR3 spells CASSDNSNEQFF. In nucleotides, the CDR3 is TGTGCCAGCAGCGATAACAGTAATGAGCAGTTCTTC.

The chain has TRBV13 and TRBJ2-1; 9 bases line up with TRBD1. The germline CDR1 and CDR2 sequences are PRHDT and FYEKMQ (reference sequence). CDR3 size: 13 residues. Losses at the gene ends were 7 bases for V and 9 bases for J; bases not matched to a gene: 7. CDR3 nucleotides: TGTGCCAGCACCAAACAGGGGGCAGGTGAGCAGTTCTTC. Residues: CASTKQGAGEQFF.

In this sample, this clone turned up a few times. V is TRBV11-1 and J is TRBJ2-2; 9 bases map to TRBD1. The CDR3 totals 15 residues. V lost 5 bases and J lost 5; bases outside the gene matches: 6. Germline V gene data show CDR1 as SGHAT and CDR2 as FQDESV (reference sequence). The CDR3 DNA is TGTGCCAGCAGCCTCGGGACAGGGTGGACCGGGGAGCTGTTTTTT. Translating it yields CASSLGTGWTGELFF. The full variable domain, rest sourced from reference TRBV11-1 and TRBJ2-2, is EAEVAQSPRYKITEKSQAVAFWCDPISGHATLYWYRQILGQGPELLVQFQDESVVDDSQLPKDRFSAERLKGVDSTLKIQPAELGDSAMYLCASSLGTGWTGELFFGEGSRLTVL.

Note on this clone: Other DNA sequences in this sample translate to the same CDR3. The chain links TRBV5-6 to TRBJ2-7; 8 bases match TRBD1. The CDR3 length is 13 residues. Germline V gives CDR1 SGHDT, CDR2 YYEEEE. V was pared by 0 bases and J by 7 bases, with 3 bases of the junction left unmatched. The CDR3 sequence is CASSLARGREQYF. The CDR3 DNA sequence: TGTGCCAGCAGCTTGGCCAGGGGGCGAGAGCAGTACTTC.

The V call is TRBV7-9, the J call TRBJ1-6, with a possible D match to TRBD1 (5 bases). V was clipped by 3 bases and J by 15 bases, with 12 bases between them. The CDR3 contains 12 residues. Looked up from germline, CDR1 is SEHNR and CDR2 is FQNEAQ (reference sequence). The CDR3 sequence is CASSFGEGLLHF. For the CDR3, the DNA is TGTGCCAGCAGCTTTGGGGAGGGGCTCCTCCACTTT.

The chain has TRBV29-1 and TRBJ2-7; D is unresolved. Germline lookup yields CDR1 SQVTM and CDR2 ANQGSEA. The CDR3 covers 12 residues. V lost 6 bases, J lost 2 bases, and 11 bases lay in between. The CDR3 coding sequence is TGCAGCGTACGCGATTTTCCCTACGAGCAGTACTTC. As protein: CSVRDFPYEQYF.

V is TRBV2 and J is TRBJ2-6, with D unresolved. From germline, CDR1 is SNHLY and CDR2 FYNNEI. V was shortened by 8 bases and J by 4 bases, with 12 bases between the two germline ends. The CDR3 sequence is 14 residues long. CDR3 nucleotides: TGTGCCAGCGTGGAAGCCCCCGGGGCCAACGTCCTGACTTTC. Its protein is CASVEAPGANVLTF.

CDR3 residues: CSVEGSTGTYEQYF. The DNA for the CDR3 is TGCAGCGTTGAAGGCTCCACAGGAACCTACGAGCAGTACTTC. This chain joins TRBV29-1 and TRBJ2-7; possibly TRBD1 for D (5 bases). Germline CDR1 reads SQVTM; CDR2 reads ANQGSEA. This CDR3 comprises 14 residues. Trimming shortened V by 1 base and J by 2 bases, and 12 bases separated the two germline ends.

This clone occurred a few times. The rearrangement joins TRBV14 to TRBJ2-5; the D is unclear. The CDR3 is 16 residues long. V lost 5 bases to trimming and J lost 3 bases, with 19 bases between them. Germline CDR1 SGHDN, CDR2 FVKESK. This CDR3 reads CASSEIFGLVEETQYF. CDR3 nucleotide sequence: TGTGCCAGCAGCGAAATATTTGGGCTAGTCGAAGAGACCCAGTACTTC.

The chain is built from TRBV12-5 and TRBJ2-3, with D perhaps TRBD1 (5 bases). Germline CDR1 reads LGHNT; CDR2 reads FRNRAP. V lost 7 bases to trimming and J lost 3 bases, with 14 bases between them. CDR3 size: 14 residues. The chain's CDR3 is CASVETVRTDTQYF. In DNA form, the CDR3 reads TGTGCTAGTGTGGAGACAGTCCGTACAGATACGCAGTATTTT.

This chain joins TRBV29-1 and TRBJ2-7; D perhaps matches TRBD1 (5 bases). This CDR3 is 12 amino acids long. Germline loops: CDR1 SQVTM, CDR2 ANQGSEA. Trimming left V 3 bases short and J 5 bases short, with 11 bases between. CDR3 bases: TGCAGCGTTGACCAGGGAACCCACGAGCAGTACTTC. Translation gives CSVDQGTHEQYF.

This clone appeared a few times. The chain uses TRBV2 and TRBJ1-1; unclear D gene. CDR3 size: 15 residues. The germline V and J ends were trimmed by 7 bases and 5 bases, with 20 bases remaining between them. The V gene's germline CDR1 is SNHLY and CDR2 FYNNEI. The DNA of the CDR3 is TGTGCCAGCACCGCGTACGGGGTCACAGTAACTGAAGCTTTCTTT. Amino acids: CASTAYGVTVTEAFF. The whole variable domain, remainder taken from reference TRBV2 and TRBJ1-1, is EPEVTQTPSHQVTQMGQEVILRCVPISNHLYFYWYRQILGQKVEFLVSFYNNEISEKSEIFDDQFSVERPDGSNFTLKIRSTKLEDSAMYFCASTAYGVTVTEAFFGQGTRLTVV.

V usage is TRBV9 and J usage is TRBJ2-3, with 8 bases lining up with TRBD2. CDR1 is SGDLS, CDR2 YYNGEE, per germline. The CDR3 is 16 amino acids. After removal of 2 bases from V and 2 bases from J, the junction contained 7 bases not matched to a gene. The CDR3 nucleotides read TGTGCCAGCAGCGTTAAAGCGGGGGCCTCCACAGATACGCAGTATTTT. Protein product: CASSVKAGASTDTQYF.

Only one count was recorded for this clone. The chain has TRBV10-2 and TRBJ2-2; TRBD2 matches at 13 bases. The CDR3 consists of 15 residues. Germline-derived CDR1 and CDR2 are WSHSY and SAAADI. Trimming took 6 bases from V and 3 from J; bases not matched to a gene: 1. CDR3 bases: TGCGCCAGCAGGGGGACTAGCGGGGACACCGGGGAGCTGTTTTTT. Translation gives CASRGTSGDTGELFF.

This clone turned up a few times. V usage is TRBV29-1 and J usage is TRBJ2-3; the D is unclear. CDR3 length: 13 amino acids. Germline V gene data show CDR1 as SQVTM and CDR2 as ANQGSEA. With 4 bases removed from V and 2 bases from J, the gap between germline ends came to 10 bases. CDR3 sequence: CSVAGLSTDTQYF. The DNA of the CDR3 is TGCAGCGTTGCGGGCTTATCCACAGATACGCAGTATTTT.

The chain joins TRBV4-1 to TRBJ2-6; no definite D call. Per germline, CDR1 MGHRA and CDR2 YSYEKL. Trimming pared 2 bases from V and 0 bases from J, leaving 2 bases between. The CDR3 extends over 14 amino acids. CDR3 in DNA: TGCGCCAGCAGCCAACCCTCTGGGGCCAACGTCCTGACTTTC. Translating gives CASSQPSGANVLTF.

V and J are TRBV30 and TRBJ2-6; 10 nucleotides line up with TRBD1. Germline assignment: CDR1 GTSNPN and CDR2 SVGIG (reference sequence). J was trimmed by 9 bases and V by 8 bases; bases with no gene match: 13. The CDR3 loop spans 15 amino acids. The CDR3: CARRDRGEEVNVLTF. DNA for the CDR3: TGTGCCCGCCGGGACAGGGGTGAAGAGGTCAACGTCCTGACTTTC.

The chain combines TRBV15 with TRBJ2-3; D gene uncertain. CDR1 is LNHNV, CDR2 YYDKDF, per germline (reference sequence). The V end was cut by 0 bases, the J end by 0 bases, with 1 base between. This CDR3 is built from 13 residues. Here the CDR3 reads CATSRESTDTQYF. In DNA, the CDR3 is TGTGCCACCAGCAGAGAAAGCACAGATACGCAGTATTTT. Based on the CDR3 plus reference TRBV15 and TRBJ2-3, the full variable domain is DAMVIQNPRYQVTQFGKPVTLSCSQTLNHNVMYWYQQKSSQAPKLLFHYYDKDFNNEADTPDNFQSRRPNTSFCFLDIRSPGLGDTAMYLCATSRESTDTQYFGPGTRLTVL.

This chain joins TRBV10-3 and TRBJ2-1; 9 nucleotides line up with TRBD2. The CDR3 totals 13 residues. The germline gives CDR1 ENHRY, CDR2 SYGVKD. V lost 3 bases to trimming and J lost 9 bases; unmatched junction nucleotides: 3. DNA of the CDR3: TGTGCCATCAGTGAAGTAGCGGGGGTTGAGCAGTTCTTC. This sequence encodes CAISEVAGVEQFF.

J is TRBJ1-5 and V is TRBV27; a possible D gene is TRBD1 (6 bases). Germline assignment: CDR1 MNHEY and CDR2 SMNVEV (reference sequence). This CDR3 has 14 amino acids. The V end was cut by 4 bases, the J end by 4 bases, with 11 bases between. The CDR3 sequence is CASSSRQDNQPQHF. The CDR3 nucleotides read TGTGCCAGCAGTTCCCGACAGGATAATCAGCCCCAGCATTTT.

The rearrangement links TRBV9 to TRBJ2-3; maybe TRBD2 (5 bases). The CDR3 extends over 15 amino acids. Per the germline V gene, CDR1 is SGDLS and CDR2 is YYNGEE. Trimming shortened V by 0 bases and J by 1 base, and 9 bases separated the two germline ends. DNA for the CDR3: TGTGCCAGCAGCGTAGTCAGTAGCGGCACAGATACGCAGTATTTT. It encodes CASSVVSSGTDTQYF.

A note on this clone: The same CDR3 arises from other DNA sequences in this sample as well. The chain links TRBV30 to TRBJ1-1, with D uncertain. The V gene's germline CDR1 is GTSNPN and CDR2 SVGIG (reference sequence). The CDR3 is 13 amino acids. The ends were cut back, 0 bases at V and 2 bases at J, with 7 bases in the middle. Here the CDR3 reads CAWSVSRNTEAFF. In DNA form, the CDR3 reads TGTGCCTGGAGTGTTTCCCGAAACACTGAAGCTTTCTTT.

The rearrangement links TRBV30 to TRBJ2-7; 10 bases map to TRBD1. V lost 7 bases and J lost 3; bases outside the gene matches: 6. The CDR3 sequence is 13 residues long. CDR1 GTSNPN and CDR2 SVGIG come from the germline V gene (reference sequence). The CDR3 loop reads CAYRTGGLYEQYF. The CDR3 region has the DNA TGTGCCTATCGGACAGGGGGGCTCTACGAGCAGTACTTC.

The V call is TRBV25-1, the J call TRBJ2-7; D possibly corresponds to TRBD2 (6 bases). The CDR3 consists of 13 residues. The germline V gene encodes CDR1 MGHDK and CDR2 SYGVNS. Trimming took off 4 bases at V and 2 bases at J, with 9 bases between the two ends. The CDR3 reads CASSGGGTYEQYF. DNA of the CDR3: TGTGCCAGCAGTGGGGGAGGAACCTACGAGCAGTACTTC.